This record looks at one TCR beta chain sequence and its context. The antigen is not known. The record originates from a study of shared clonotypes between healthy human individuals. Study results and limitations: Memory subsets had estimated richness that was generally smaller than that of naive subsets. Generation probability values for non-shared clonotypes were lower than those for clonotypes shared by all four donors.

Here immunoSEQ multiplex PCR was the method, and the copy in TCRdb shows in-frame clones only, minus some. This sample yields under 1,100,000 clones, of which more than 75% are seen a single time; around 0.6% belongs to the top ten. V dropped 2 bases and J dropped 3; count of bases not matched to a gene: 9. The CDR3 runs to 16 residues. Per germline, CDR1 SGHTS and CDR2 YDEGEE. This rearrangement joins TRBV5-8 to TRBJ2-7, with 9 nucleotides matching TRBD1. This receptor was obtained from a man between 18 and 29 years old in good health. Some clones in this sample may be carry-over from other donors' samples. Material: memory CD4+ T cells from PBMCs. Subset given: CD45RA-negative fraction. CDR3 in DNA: TGTGCCAGCAGCTTTGTTCGGCGACAGGGGGGCTACGAGCAGTACTTC. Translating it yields CASSFVRRQGGYEQYF. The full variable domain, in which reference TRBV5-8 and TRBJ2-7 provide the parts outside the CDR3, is EAGVTQSPTHLIKTRGQQATLRCSPISGHTSVYWYQQALGLGLQFLLWYDEGEERNRGNFPPRFSGRQFPNYSSELNVNALELEDSALYLCASSFVRRQGGYEQYFGPGTRLTVT.